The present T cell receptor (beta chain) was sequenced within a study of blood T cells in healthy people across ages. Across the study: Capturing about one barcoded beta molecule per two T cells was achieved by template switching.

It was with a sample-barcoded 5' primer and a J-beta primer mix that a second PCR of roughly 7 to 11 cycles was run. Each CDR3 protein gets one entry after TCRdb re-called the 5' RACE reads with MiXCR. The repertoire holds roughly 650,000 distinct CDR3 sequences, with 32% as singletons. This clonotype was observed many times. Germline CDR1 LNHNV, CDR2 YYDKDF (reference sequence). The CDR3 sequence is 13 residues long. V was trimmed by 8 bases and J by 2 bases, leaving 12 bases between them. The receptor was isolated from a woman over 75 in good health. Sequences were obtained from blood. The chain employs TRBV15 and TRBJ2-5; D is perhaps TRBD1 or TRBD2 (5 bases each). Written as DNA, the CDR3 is TGTGCCACCGCTAGGGACCGTCAAGAGACCCAGTACTTC. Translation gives CATARDRQETQYF.